Listed here are 32 T cell receptor beta chains from one sample, sequenced in a study of blood T cell repertoires in COVID-19. The table came from immunoSEQ multiplex PCR; TCRdb's copy has only in-frame clones and leaves some out. The sample contains over 55,000 clones, roughly nine tenths of which appear only once. The specimen was peripheral blood. Source of these receptors: a woman aged 80 or over with COVID-19, enrolled during active disease.

The J gene is TRBJ2-2, the V gene TRBV6-6, with a possible D match to TRBD2 (5 bases). The CDR3 is 13 residues long. Trimming shortened V by 6 bases and J by 1 base, and 6 bases separated the two germline ends. CDR1 and CDR2 from the germline V gene are MNHNY and SVGAGI (reference sequence). CDR3 in DNA: TGTGCCAGCAGCCGGGAGAACACCGGGGAGCTGTTTTTT. The encoded protein is CASSRENTGELFF.

This chain joins TRBV19 and TRBJ2-1, with no clear D. The germline V gene has CDR1 LNHDA and CDR2 SQIVND (reference sequence). This CDR3 is 13 amino acids long. Trimming shortened V by 2 bases and J by 10 bases, and 12 bases separated the two germline ends. The chain's CDR3 is CASSITAAGEQFF. The CDR3 nucleotides read TGTGCCAGTAGTATAACAGCCGCAGGAGAGCAGTTCTTC.

The chain couples TRBV27 to TRBJ2-3; 7 nucleotides line up with TRBD1. With 5 bases clipped from V and 2 bases from J, the junction kept 7 bases outside the gene matches. The CDR3 runs to 15 residues. The germline gives CDR1 MNHEY, CDR2 SMNVEV (reference sequence). In DNA, the CDR3 is TGTGCCAGCAGTCAACAGGGGACGATCACAGATACGCAGTATTTT. The encoded protein is CASSQQGTITDTQYF.

The chain recombines TRBV2 with TRBJ1-2; TRBD1 matches at 12 bases. Per germline, CDR1 SNHLY and CDR2 FYNNEI. J gave up 8 bases and V 5 bases, and 18 bases lay outside the gene matches. This CDR3 has 18 residues. The CDR3 sequence is CASSPLLGTGGFLGGYTF. The CDR3 region has the DNA TGTGCCAGCAGTCCATTGCTAGGGACAGGGGGCTTCTTGGGCGGCTACACCTTC. The complete variable domain, with remaining parts taken from reference TRBV2 and TRBJ1-2, reads EPEVTQTPSHQVTQMGQEVILRCVPISNHLYFYWYRQILGQKVEFLVSFYNNEISEKSEIFDDQFSVERPDGSNFTLKIRSTKLEDSAMYFCASSPLLGTGGFLGGYTFGSGTRLTVV.

The chain uses TRBV19 and TRBJ1-1; tentatively, D is TRBD1 (6 bases). Trimming shortened V by 5 bases and J by 0 bases, and 13 bases separated the two germline ends. CDR3 length equals 15 residues. The V gene's germline CDR1 is LNHDA and CDR2 SQIVND (reference sequence). The CDR3 DNA reads TGTGCCAGTAGTCCGGGACACAACCTGAACACTGAAGCTTTCTTT. It translates to CASSPGHNLNTEAFF.

This clone appeared a few times. CDR3 loop: CASSQGGNTIYF. The CDR3 DNA is TGTGCCAGCAGCCAAGGAGGGAACACCATATATTTT. The chain employs TRBV14 and TRBJ1-3; D is unclear. This CDR3 is 12 amino acids long. Per germline, CDR1 SGHDN and CDR2 FVKESK. V was pared by 1 base and J by 7 bases, with 5 bases between. Full variable domain (rest looked up from reference TRBV14 and TRBJ1-3): EAGVTQFPSHSVIEKGQTVTLRCDPISGHDNLYWYRRVMGKEIKFLLHFVKESKQDESGMPNNRFLAERTGGTYSTLKVQPAELEDSGVYFCASSQGGNTIYFGEGSWLTVV.

This chain connects TRBV14 to TRBJ1-2; possible D gene TRBD1, 6 bases. V was pared by 4 bases and J by 5 bases, with 11 bases between. This CDR3 is 13 amino acids long. From germline, CDR1 is SGHDN and CDR2 FVKESK. The CDR3 DNA sequence: TGTGCCAGCAGCCGGGACACATATTATGGCTACACCTTC. It yields the protein CASSRDTYYGYTF.

The chain employs TRBV13 and TRBJ1-6; the match to TRBD1 covers 8 bases. Losses at the gene ends were 2 bases for V and 9 bases for J; bases not matched to a gene: 6. Per the germline V gene, CDR1 is PRHDT and CDR2 is FYEKMQ (reference sequence). The CDR3 sequence is 15 residues long. In DNA form, the CDR3 reads TGTGCCAGCAGCTTAAATGACAGGGGACCTTCACCCCTCCACTTT. Translating it yields CASSLNDRGPSPLHF. Variable domain in full (rest from reference TRBV13 and TRBJ1-6): AAGVIQSPRHLIKEKRETATLKCYPIPRHDTVYWYQQGPGQDPQFLISFYEKMQSDKGSIPDRFSAQQFSDYHSELNMSSLELGDSALYFCASSLNDRGPSPLHFGNGTRLTVT.

V is TRBV5-8 and J is TRBJ2-1, with 8 bases lining up with TRBD2. The J segment lost 3 bases and the V segment lost 4 bases, leaving 6 bases of the junction unmatched. The CDR3 is 15 amino acids. CDR1 and CDR2 from the germline V gene are SGHTS and YDEGEE. The CDR3 reads CASSAGGAVYNEQFF. CDR3 DNA: TGTGCCAGCAGCGCCGGGGGGGCGGTCTACAATGAGCAGTTCTTC.

The V call is TRBV19, the J call TRBJ1-2, with D unresolved. The CDR3 extends over 15 amino acids. Germline assignment: CDR1 LNHDA and CDR2 SQIVND (reference sequence). V was cut by 6 bases and J by 5 bases, with 19 bases left in between. DNA of the CDR3: TGTGCCAGTAGCCTCGTCGGCGGGGTTGGGTATGGCTACACCTTC. Residues: CASSLVGGVGYGYTF.

The rearrangement uses TRBV25-1 and TRBJ2-1, with D possibly TRBD2 on 6 matching bases. From germline, CDR1 is MGHDK and CDR2 SYGVNS. Trimming stripped 8 bases from V and 2 bases from J, with 10 bases between. The CDR3 loop spans 13 amino acids. The CDR3 region has the DNA TGTGCCAGCTCCCGGACTACCTACAATGAGCAGTTCTTC. Translating it yields CASSRTTYNEQFF.

This chain uses TRBV9 with TRBJ2-1; D may be TRBD2 (5 bases). Trimming removed 6 bases from V and 3 bases from J, with 13 bases in between. The V gene's germline CDR1 is SGDLS and CDR2 YYNGEE. This CDR3 contains 14 residues. This CDR3 reads CASTEGLFYNEQFF. CDR3 nucleotides: TGTGCCAGCACCGAAGGACTTTTCTACAATGAGCAGTTCTTC. The full variable domain, in which reference TRBV9 and TRBJ2-1 provide the parts outside the CDR3, is DSGVTQTPKHLITATGQRVTLRCSPRSGDLSVYWYQQSLDQGLQFLIQYYNGEERAKGNILERFSAQQFPDLHSELNLSSLELGDSALYFCASTEGLFYNEQFFGPGTRLTVL.

V and J are TRBV27 and TRBJ2-3; no firm D call. Germline V gives CDR1 MNHEY, CDR2 SMNVEV (reference sequence). The germline V and J ends were trimmed by 6 bases and 6 bases, with 13 bases remaining between them. The CDR3 is made up of 13 amino acids. In DNA form, the CDR3 reads TGTGCCAGCAGAGTGGGCCTTGGCGATACGCAGTATTTT. Translation gives CASRVGLGDTQYF.

This chain connects TRBV18 to TRBJ1-5; D remains ambiguous. CDR1 is KGHSH and CDR2 is LQKENI in the germline V gene. The CDR3 contains 13 residues. Trimming removed 6 bases at V and 4 bases at J, with 10 bases between. DNA for the CDR3: TGTGCCAGCTCCCTCAGTCAAAATCAGCCCCAGCATTTT. Amino acid sequence: CASSLSQNQPQHF.

J is TRBJ1-4 and V is TRBV7-8, with TRBD1 as a possible D gene (6 bases). Germline assignment: CDR1 SGHVS and CDR2 FQNEAQ. The V and J ends lost 2 bases and 5 bases respectively, with 18 bases between them. CDR3 length: 17 amino acids. The DNA of the CDR3 is TGTGCCAGCAGCTTATATCGACCGACAGGAGAAAATGAAAAACTGTTTTTT. It translates to CASSLYRPTGENEKLFF.

In this sample, this clone turned up once. The rearrangement joins TRBV5-1 to TRBJ1-2; D gene unclear. The CDR3 totals 14 residues. In germline, CDR1 is SGHRS, CDR2 YFSETQ. Trimming cost V 3 bases and J 5 bases, with 14 bases left between them. The CDR3 DNA follows: TGCGCCAGCAGCTCCATGACGGGATCGTATGGCTACACCTTC. Amino acids: CASSSMTGSYGYTF.

The chain employs TRBV7-2 and TRBJ2-1; 8 nucleotides agree with TRBD2. The CDR3 spans 15 residues. Per the germline V gene, CDR1 is SGHTA and CDR2 is FQGNSA. The V and J ends lost 6 bases and 0 bases, in that order; junction bases with no gene match: 4. The DNA of the CDR3 is TGTGCCAGCAGTCAGGCGGGGGGCTCCTACAATGAGCAGTTCTTC. It specifies CASSQAGGSYNEQFF.

This chain links TRBV7-2 with TRBJ1-2; weak D call: TRBD1 (6 bases). The length of the CDR3 is 14 residues. V lost 0 bases and J 2 bases, leaving 7 bases between the germline ends. Germline CDR1 is SGHTA and CDR2 is FQGNSA. CDR3 bases: TGTGCCAGCAGCTTAGCTACAGGGAACTATGGCTACACCTTC. This sequence encodes CASSLATGNYGYTF.

The chain employs TRBV6-1 and TRBJ1-2, with unresolved D. V was shortened by 2 bases and J by 5 bases, with 6 bases between the two germline ends. Germline V gene lookup returns CDR1 MNHNS and CDR2 SASEGT. CDR3 size: 12 residues. CDR3 DNA: TGTGCCAGCAGTGAACGGGGATATGGCTACACCTTC. Its protein product is CASSERGYGYTF.

CDR3 amino acids: CAWSNRYGYTF. The CDR3 nucleotides read TGTGCCTGGAGTAACAGATATGGCTACACCTTC. The J gene is TRBJ1-2, the V gene TRBV30; D gene uncertain. The CDR3 contains 11 residues. Germline V gives CDR1 GTSNPN, CDR2 SVGIG (reference sequence). With 2 bases removed from V and 5 bases from J, the gap between germline ends came to 6 bases.

This chain connects TRBV6-1 to TRBJ2-2, with 9 bases lining up with TRBD2. This CDR3 is 14 amino acids long. Trimming took 9 bases from V and 3 from J; bases not matched to a gene: 5. Germline values: CDR1 MNHNS, CDR2 SASEGT. In nucleotides, the CDR3 is TGTGCCAGTTTAGCGGGGGCCTACACCGGGGAGCTGTTTTTT. This gives the protein CASLAGAYTGELFF.

CDR3 sequence (DNA): TGTGCCAGCAGCCCATTCCTGCCCCAGACAGGGCACCAAGAGACCCAGTACTTC. This codes for CASSPFLPQTGHQETQYF. This rearrangement joins TRBV7-7 to TRBJ2-5, with 7 bases matching TRBD1. There are 18 residues in the CDR3. CDR1 is SSHAT, CDR2 FNYEAQ, per germline (reference sequence). Unmatched junction bases numbered 15, after V lost 5 bases and J lost 0 bases.

The count of this clone is one. The gene calls are TRBV3-1 (or the pseudogene TRBV3-2) and TRBJ1-6; D not resolved. Germline V CDR1 and CDR2: LGHDT, YNNKEL (reference sequence). The CDR3 is 17 amino acids. The V end lost 5 bases, the J end lost 9 bases, and 23 bases lay between the germline ends. Here the CDR3 reads CASSEAAGFSTSSPLHF. CDR3 bases: TGTGCCAGCAGCGAAGCCGCGGGGTTTTCGACTTCTTCACCCCTCCACTTT.

The chain employs TRBV18 and TRBJ1-3; no reliable D call. This CDR3 comprises 16 residues. V gave up 6 bases and J gave up 0 bases, with 15 bases separating them. The germline V gene has CDR1 KGHSH and CDR2 LQKENI. The CDR3 is CASSQKSAVSGNTIYF. CDR3 nucleotides: TGTGCCAGCTCCCAGAAGTCGGCGGTCTCTGGAAACACCATATATTTT.

The rearrangement joins TRBV6-5 to TRBJ2-1, with 11 nucleotides matching TRBD2. V trimming: 2 bases; J trimming: 5 bases; junction bases outside the gene matches: 5. The CDR3 totals 16 residues. CDR1 MNHEY and CDR2 SVGAGI come from the germline V gene. The CDR3 loop is CASSYTGLAEDNEQFF. In DNA, the CDR3 is TGTGCCAGCAGTTACACGGGACTAGCGGAGGACAATGAGCAGTTCTTC.

This clone came up a few times. The chain combines TRBV27 with TRBJ1-2; 7 bases fit TRBD1. The V gene end was trimmed by 3 bases and the J gene end by 4 bases; junction bases not matched to a gene: 14. CDR3 length: 17 amino acids. Germline CDR1 MNHEY, CDR2 SMNVEV (reference sequence). The CDR3 here is CASSLRTGLSPFYGYTF. CDR3 in DNA: TGTGCCAGCAGTTTGAGGACAGGCCTTTCTCCTTTCTATGGCTACACCTTC.

This chain links TRBV5-6 with TRBJ1-5, with D tentatively TRBD1 (5 bases). This CDR3 is built from 16 residues. Germline CDR1 and CDR2: SGHDT and YYEEEE. The V end lost 4 bases, the J end lost 3 bases, and 17 bases lay between the germline ends. The CDR3 spells CASSLLTGSLNQPQHF. DNA for the CDR3: TGTGCCAGCAGCCTGCTAACAGGTTCCCTCAATCAGCCCCAGCATTTT.

V is TRBV20-1 and J is TRBJ1-1, with D perhaps matching TRBD1 (6 bases). V dropped 8 bases and J dropped 4 bases, with 11 bases sitting between them. Germline V gene data show CDR1 as DFQATT and CDR2 as SNEGSKA (reference sequence). The CDR3 is 11 amino acids. The CDR3 nucleotides read TGCAGTAGTCTCAGGGGCACTGAAGCTTTCTTT. This sequence encodes CSSLRGTEAFF.

The chain recombines TRBV6-6 with TRBJ2-7; unclear D gene. Trimming stripped 0 bases from V and 6 bases from J, with 6 bases between. This CDR3 is 12 amino acids long. CDR1 and CDR2 from the germline V gene are MNHNY and SVGAGI (reference sequence). The CDR3 loop is CASSYSQFEQYF. The CDR3 DNA sequence: TGTGCCAGCAGTTACTCGCAGTTCGAGCAGTACTTC.

V usage is TRBV6-5 and J usage is TRBJ1-5, with unresolved D. The CDR3 totals 13 residues. V was trimmed by 6 bases and J by 5 bases, leaving 11 bases between them. CDR1 is MNHEY and CDR2 is SVGAGI in the germline V gene. The CDR3 DNA reads TGTGCCAGCAGGTCAGACGGGTATCAGCCCCAGCATTTT. Translating gives CASRSDGYQPQHF.

This clone was picked up a small number of times. The CDR3 DNA is TGTGCCAGCAGGCCGGACAGTCGGTTCTATGGCTACACCTTC. Protein: CASRPDSRFYGYTF. The genes are TRBV28 and TRBJ1-2, with D tentatively TRBD1 (6 bases). Germline CDR1 is MDHEN and CDR2 is SYDVKM. Trimming stripped 6 bases from V and 4 bases from J, with 15 bases between. The CDR3 has 14 amino acids.

The chain is built from TRBV7-9 and TRBJ1-2; perhaps TRBD1 as D (5 bases). Looked up from germline, CDR1 is SEHNR and CDR2 is FQNEAQ (reference sequence). The CDR3 is 15 amino acids. V lost 1 base, J lost 4 bases, and 13 bases lay in between. CDR3 loop: CASSLEEGWGYGYTF. In DNA, the CDR3 is TGTGCCAGCAGCTTAGAGGAGGGGTGGGGCTATGGCTACACCTTC.